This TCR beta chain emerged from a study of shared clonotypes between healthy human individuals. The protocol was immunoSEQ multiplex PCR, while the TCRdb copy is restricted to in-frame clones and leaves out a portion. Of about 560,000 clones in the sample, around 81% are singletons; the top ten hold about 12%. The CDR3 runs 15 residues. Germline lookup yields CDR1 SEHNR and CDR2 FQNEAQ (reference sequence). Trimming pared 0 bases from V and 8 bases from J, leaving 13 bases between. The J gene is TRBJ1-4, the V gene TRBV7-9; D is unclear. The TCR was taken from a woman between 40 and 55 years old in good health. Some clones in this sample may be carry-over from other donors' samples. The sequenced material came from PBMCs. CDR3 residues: CASSLAYIQGEKLFF. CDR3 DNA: TGTGCCAGCAGCTTAGCGTACATCCAAGGAGAAAAACTGTTTTTT.